Following are 18 T cell receptor beta chains from one sample sequenced in a study of T cells in Graves' hyperthyroidism and ophthalmopathy. TCR beta CDR3 sequences were amplified from RNA transcripts. The HTBI primer set drove a first-round RT-PCR of the TCR CDR3. TCRdb re-called the multiplex PCR reads with MiXCR, one entry per CDR3 protein. Of roughly 550,000 distinct CDR3 sequences in the sample, 15% to 20% were seen once. The sequenced material came from blood. These receptors were obtained from a woman under 40 with Graves' ophthalmopathy.

At least ten counts were recorded for this clonotype. The chain joins TRBV7-9 to TRBJ2-1; D not resolved. CDR3 length equals 15 residues. V lost 4 bases to trimming and J lost 6 bases, with 16 bases between them. The germline V gene encodes CDR1 SEHNR and CDR2 FQNEAQ (reference sequence). The CDR3 DNA sequence: TGTGCCAGCAGCTCGGACGGCAACCCGACCAATGAGCAGTTCTTC. Protein: CASSSDGNPTNEQFF.

This clonotype has a count of ten or more. The rearrangement uses TRBV5-1 and TRBJ2-1; either TRBD1 or TRBD2 may supply D (6 bases each). Germline V lookup: CDR1 SGHRS, CDR2 YFSETQ. The CDR3 has 16 residues. Trimming removed 1 base at V and 2 bases at J, with 13 bases between. The CDR3 protein is CASSLMGGTAYNEQFF. The CDR3, as DNA: TGCGCCAGCAGCTTGATGGGGGGCACGGCCTACAATGAGCAGTTCTTC. Using reference TRBV5-1 and TRBJ2-1 for the parts outside the CDR3, the full variable domain is KAGVTQTPRYLIKTRGQQVTLSCSPISGHRSVSWYQQTPGQGLQFLFEYFSETQRNKGNFPGRFSGRQFSNSRSEMNVSTLELGDSALYLCASSLMGGTAYNEQFFGPGTRLTVL.

A few counts support this clonotype. The chain carries TRBV5-1 and TRBJ1-6, with D perhaps TRBD1 (5 bases). This CDR3 contains 13 residues. In germline, CDR1 is SGHRS, CDR2 YFSETQ. V was cut by 2 bases and J by 14 bases, with 14 bases left in between. CDR3 residues: CASSLDRLSALHF. The CDR3 coding sequence is TGCGCCAGCAGCTTAGACAGACTGTCGGCCCTCCACTTT.

This clonotype was seen a few times. The chain is built from TRBV6-2 or TRBV6-3 and TRBJ2-2; 7 nucleotides align to TRBD1. The CDR3 sequence is 15 residues long. V gave up 8 bases and J gave up 8 bases; unmatched junction bases: 14. CDR1 is MNHEY and CDR2 is SVGEGT in the germline V gene. In DNA form, the CDR3 reads TGTGCCAGCCGCCATCCCGGGACAGTCAGTGGGGAGCTGTTTTTT. Translated, it gives CASRHPGTVSGELFF.

The chain is built from TRBV15 and TRBJ2-2; TRBD1 aligns across 12 bases. Trimming at V came to 0 bases and at J to 6 bases, leaving 2 bases not matched to a gene. The CDR3 covers 16 residues. CDR1 LNHNV and CDR2 YYDKDF come from the germline V gene (reference sequence). The CDR3 loop is CATSRDRDRGPGELFF. The DNA of the CDR3 is TGTGCCACCAGCAGAGACCGGGACAGGGGGCCCGGGGAGCTGTTTTTT.

The genes are TRBV6-1 and TRBJ1-2; 7 bases are shared with TRBD1. V lost 5 bases, J lost 8 bases, and 5 bases stayed unmatched. CDR3 length: 12 amino acids. Germline values: CDR1 MNHNS, CDR2 SASEGT. CDR3 DNA: TGTGCCAGCAGTACGACAGGGAGAGGCTACACCTTC. Protein sequence: CASSTTGRGYTF.

With respect to this clonotype: This CDR3 is missing its conserved last phenylalanine or tryptophan, likely due to a read error. The chain is built from TRBV15 and TRBJ1-1, with D possibly being TRBD1 (6 bases). V lost 0 bases, J lost 4 bases, and 12 bases lay in between. The CDR3 is made up of 15 amino acids. Looked up from germline, CDR1 is LNHNV and CDR2 is YYDKDF (reference sequence). The CDR3 here is CATSRDHKGGTEAFS. CDR3 DNA sequence: TGTGCCACCAGCAGAGATCATAAAGGGGGCACTGAAGCTTTCTCT.

The V gene is TRBV9, the J gene TRBJ1-3, with D tentatively TRBD1 (5 bases). CDR3 length: 15 amino acids. Germline CDR1 is SGDLS and CDR2 is YYNGEE. V was trimmed by 3 bases and J by 1 base, leaving 11 bases between them. DNA of the CDR3: TGTGCCAGCAGCGCCAAGGGACGGTCTGGAAACACCATATATTTT. It encodes CASSAKGRSGNTIYF. Together with reference TRBV9 and TRBJ1-3, the CDR3 gives the full variable domain: DSGVTQTPKHLITATGQRVTLRCSPRSGDLSVYWYQQSLDQGLQFLIQYYNGEERAKGNILERFSAQQFPDLHSELNLSSLELGDSALYFCASSAKGRSGNTIYFGEGSWLTVV.

This clonotype was observed at least ten times. The V and J genes are TRBV7-2 and TRBJ1-2, with 7 bases matching TRBD1. Germline-derived CDR1 and CDR2 are SGHTA and FQGNSA. This CDR3 spans 13 amino acids. V gave up 4 bases and J gave up 7 bases; unmatched junction bases: 6. This chain's CDR3 is CASSYTGVGGYTF. CDR3 DNA: TGTGCCAGCAGCTATACAGGGGTTGGTGGCTACACCTTC.

This clonotype was counted between two and nine times. The chain recombines TRBV20-1 with TRBJ2-7; 9 bases fit TRBD2. The germline V gene encodes CDR1 DFQATT and CDR2 SNEGSKA (reference sequence). The CDR3 has 14 residues. J gave up 7 bases and V 2 bases, and 9 bases lay outside the gene matches. For the CDR3, the DNA is TGCAGTGCTAGACTGGGCGGGAGGGGTGTGGAGCAGTACTTC. Translating it yields CSARLGGRGVEQYF.

This sequence joins TRBV19 and TRBJ2-7; 7 bases are shared with TRBD2. This CDR3 comprises 14 residues. V shed 9 bases and J 0 bases; nucleotides not matched to a gene: 8. The germline gives CDR1 LNHDA, CDR2 SQIVND (reference sequence). The CDR3 coding sequence is TGTGCCAGCAAAGCGGGACCATCCTCCTACGAGCAGTACTTC. This gives the protein CASKAGPSSYEQYF.

There are a few counts of this clonotype. The V and J genes are TRBV30 and TRBJ2-7; maybe TRBD1 (6 bases). In germline, CDR1 is GTSNPN, CDR2 SVGIG (reference sequence). CDR3 length: 13 amino acids. The ends were cut back, 5 bases at V and 3 bases at J, with 14 bases in the middle. CDR3 region: CAWGQGSGYEQYF. The CDR3, as DNA: TGTGCCTGGGGGCAGGGGAGCGGCTACGAGCAGTACTTC.

This clonotype was seen ten or more times. The chain recombines TRBV10-3 with TRBJ2-7; D call uncertain. Trimming removed 4 bases from V and 0 bases from J, with 10 bases in between. The CDR3 contains 14 residues. Germline V gene sequence: CDR1 ENHRY, CDR2 SYGVKD. The CDR3 sequence is CAISGHPYSYEQYF. CDR3 sequence (DNA): TGTGCCATCAGTGGTCACCCCTACTCCTACGAGCAGTACTTC.

This clonotype was seen repeatedly, ten times or more. This chain joins TRBV28 and TRBJ1-6; D gene ambiguous. Germline assignment: CDR1 MDHEN and CDR2 SYDVKM. The CDR3 length is 15 residues. V was clipped by 5 bases and J by 5 bases, with 13 bases between them. The CDR3 sequence is CASSLDTPDNSPLHF. CDR3 DNA: TGTGCCAGCAGTCTGGATACACCAGATAATTCACCCCTCCACTTT.

This clonotype appeared many times. The V call is TRBV20-1, the J call TRBJ2-5; D uncertain. The CDR3 has 12 residues. Between the trimmed V and J ends, which lost 2 bases and 5 bases, there was a span of 9 bases. The germline V gene encodes CDR1 DFQATT and CDR2 SNEGSKA (reference sequence). CDR3 DNA sequence: TGCAGTGCTAGACCGGGTGTGGAGACCCAGTACTTC. Translated: CSARPGVETQYF.

There are many counts of this clonotype. The rearrangement joins TRBV12-3 or TRBV12-4 to TRBJ2-3, with 10 bases matching TRBD1. The CDR3 covers 18 residues. Germline trimming cut 5 bases from V and 3 bases from J; bases unmatched to any gene: 14. CDR3 in amino acids: CASSQGPRQGAVTDTQYF. In DNA, the CDR3 is TGTGCCAGCAGTCAAGGCCCGCGACAGGGGGCAGTGACAGATACGCAGTATTTT.

In the case of this clonotype: The junction differs from germline at one of its ends, possibly a read error. The chain carries TRBV19 and TRBJ1-4, with D unclear. Per the germline V gene, CDR1 is LNHDA and CDR2 is SQIVND (reference sequence). The CDR3 covers 12 residues. The CDR3 protein is CASGIIREKLFF. DNA of the CDR3: TGTGCCAGTGGTATAATCCGGGAAAAACTGTTTTTT.

This clonotype was detected many times. The J gene is TRBJ2-4, the V gene TRBV20-1; D unresolved. Looked up from germline, CDR1 is DFQATT and CDR2 is SNEGSKA (reference sequence). V was pared by 3 bases and J by 0 bases, with 12 bases between. CDR3 length: 15 residues. CDR3 residues: CSASSAVGAKNIQYF. The CDR3 region has the DNA TGCAGTGCTAGTTCGGCGGTAGGAGCCAAAAACATTCAGTACTTC.